This T cell receptor beta chain stems from a study of T cells in Graves' hyperthyroidism and ophthalmopathy. In its sample, this clonotype was seen many times. Amplified TCR beta CDR3 regions derived from RNA transcripts. Using the HTBI primer set, a first-round RT-PCR was run on the TCR CDR3. In TCRdb, the multiplex PCR reads were re-called with MiXCR into one record per CDR3 protein. Of some 720,000 distinct CDR3 sequences listed, 15% to 20% were seen once; the top ten hold about 8.4%. The germline gives CDR1 LGHDT, CDR2 YNNKEL (reference sequence). CDR3 size: 14 residues. V lost 7 bases to trimming and J lost 4 bases, with 16 bases between them. Roughly 9.1 ml of fresh peripheral blood supplied the PBMCs.

The origin of this receptor is a man between 18 and 35 years old with Graves' hyperthyroidism. The sample was blood. This chain connects TRBV3-1 to TRBJ2-5; no clear D. The CDR3 coding sequence is TGTGCCAGCATAACGCCGGACGGGCGAGAGACCCAGTACTTC. Its protein product is CASITPDGRETQYF.